The clone carrying this T cell receptor beta chain has more than one count but fewer than ten. Its cognate antigen is unknown. The CDR3 consists of 17 residues. Trimming took off 8 bases at V and 2 bases at J, with 24 bases between the two ends. Per the germline V gene, CDR1 is MNHEY and CDR2 is SVGEGT. Via MiXCR, TCRdb re-called the reads, giving one row per CDR3 protein. The sample gives 360,000 or so distinct CDR3 sequences, approximately 35% of which show up once; approximately 13% is in the top ten. This specimen comes from a study of T cell repertoires in cytomegalovirus infection. The clonotype originates from a human donor in good health (CMV status not recorded). Some clones in this sample may be carry-over from other donors' samples. The sample consisted of cultured PBMCs, taken from culture after CMV antigen stimulation. The chain has TRBV6-2 or TRBV6-3 and TRBJ1-1, with D perhaps matching TRBD1 (6 bases). The CDR3 spells CASEGLLWGTPNTEAFF. The CDR3 nucleotides are TGTGCCAGCGAGGGGCTTCTCTGGGGGACACCAAACACTGAAGCTTTCTTT.